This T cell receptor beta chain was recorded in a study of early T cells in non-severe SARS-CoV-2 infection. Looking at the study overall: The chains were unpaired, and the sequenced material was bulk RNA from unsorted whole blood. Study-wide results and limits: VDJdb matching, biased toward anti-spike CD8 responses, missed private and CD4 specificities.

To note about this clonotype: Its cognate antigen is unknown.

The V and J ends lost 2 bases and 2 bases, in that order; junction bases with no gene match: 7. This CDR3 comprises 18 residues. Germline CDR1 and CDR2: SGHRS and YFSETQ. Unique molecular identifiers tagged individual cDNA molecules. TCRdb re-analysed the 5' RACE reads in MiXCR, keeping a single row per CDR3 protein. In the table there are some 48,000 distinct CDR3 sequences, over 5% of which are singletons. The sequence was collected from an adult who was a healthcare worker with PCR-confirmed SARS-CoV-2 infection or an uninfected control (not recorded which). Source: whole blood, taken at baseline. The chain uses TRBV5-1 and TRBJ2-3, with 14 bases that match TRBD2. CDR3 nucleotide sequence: TGCGCCAGCAGCTTCGGGACTAGCGGGAGTCGGTACACAGATACGCAGTATTTT. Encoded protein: CASSFGTSGSRYTDTQYF.